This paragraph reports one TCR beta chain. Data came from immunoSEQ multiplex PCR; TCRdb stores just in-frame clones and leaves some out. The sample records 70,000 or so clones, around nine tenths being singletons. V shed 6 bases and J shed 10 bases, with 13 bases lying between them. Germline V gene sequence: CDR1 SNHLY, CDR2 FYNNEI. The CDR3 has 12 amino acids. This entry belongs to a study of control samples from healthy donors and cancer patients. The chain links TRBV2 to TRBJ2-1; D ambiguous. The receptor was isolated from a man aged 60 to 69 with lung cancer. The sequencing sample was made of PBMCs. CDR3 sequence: CASRKSSGEQFF. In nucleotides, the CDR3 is TGTGCCAGCAGAAAAAGTTCCGGGGAGCAGTTCTTC.